This T cell receptor beta chain was profiled in a study of blood T cell repertoires in COVID-19. As for the study in general: Collection of acute and convalescent COVID-19 samples took place in the United States, Italy and Spain. T cells, B-cell-depleted T cells, or PBMCs provided the cDNA or gDNA that served as material.

Trimming took 5 bases from V and 2 from J, leaving 9 bases between them. The CDR3 is 14 amino acids. CDR1 and CDR2 from the germline V gene are SEHNR and FQNEAQ (reference sequence). As originally analysed: How many nucleated cells were present was estimated from reference gene primer amplification. Profiled with immunoSEQ multiplex PCR; TCRdb holds only in-frame clones, not every one. That table gives V, J and clone size, and the DNA gave D and trimming. This table holds approximately 170,000 clones, over 75% found once. Sequenced sample: peripheral blood. The rearrangement links TRBV7-9 to TRBJ2-2; weak D call: TRBD1 (5 bases). The clonotype comes from a man in his 70s who had recovered from COVID-19. CDR3 bases: TGTGCCAGCAGCACCGACAGTAACACCGGGGAGCTGTTTTTT. Its protein product is CASSTDSNTGELFF.